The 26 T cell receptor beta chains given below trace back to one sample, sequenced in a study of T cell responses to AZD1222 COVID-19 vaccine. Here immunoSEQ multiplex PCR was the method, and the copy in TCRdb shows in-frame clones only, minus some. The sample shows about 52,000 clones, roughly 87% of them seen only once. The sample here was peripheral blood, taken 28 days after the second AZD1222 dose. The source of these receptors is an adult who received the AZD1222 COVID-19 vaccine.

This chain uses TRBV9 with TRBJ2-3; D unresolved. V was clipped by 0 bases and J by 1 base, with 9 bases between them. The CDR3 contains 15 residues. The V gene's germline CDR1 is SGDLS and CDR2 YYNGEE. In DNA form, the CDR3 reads TGTGCCAGCAGCGTAGAGGCTTCCCGCACAGATACGCAGTATTTT. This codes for CASSVEASRTDTQYF.

The CDR3 DNA reads TGTGCCAGCAGTGAAGGGAGGGTACGGCAGCCCCAGCATTTT. It yields the protein CASSEGRVRQPQHF. The chain recombines TRBV2 with TRBJ1-5; D unresolved. V gave up 1 base and J gave up 7 bases, with 11 bases separating them. Germline CDR1 reads SNHLY; CDR2 reads FYNNEI. This CDR3 has 14 residues.

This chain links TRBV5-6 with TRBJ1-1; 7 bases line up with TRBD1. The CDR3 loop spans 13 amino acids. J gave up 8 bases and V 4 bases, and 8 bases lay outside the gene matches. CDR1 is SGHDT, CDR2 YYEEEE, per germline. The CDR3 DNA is TGTGCCAGCAGCCTCGGGACAGAACCAGAAGCTTTCTTT. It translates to CASSLGTEPEAFF.

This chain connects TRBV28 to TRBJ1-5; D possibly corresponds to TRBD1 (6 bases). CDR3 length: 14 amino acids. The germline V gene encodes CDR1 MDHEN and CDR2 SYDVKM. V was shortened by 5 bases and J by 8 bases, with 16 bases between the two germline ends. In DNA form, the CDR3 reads TGTGCCAGCAGTCCAGGAGGGGGGGGGAAGCCCCAGCATTTT. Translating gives CASSPGGGGKPQHF.

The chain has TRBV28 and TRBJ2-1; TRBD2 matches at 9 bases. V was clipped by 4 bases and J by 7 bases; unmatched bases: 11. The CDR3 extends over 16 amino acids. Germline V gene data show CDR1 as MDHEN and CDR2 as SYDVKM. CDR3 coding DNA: TGTGCCAGCAGTTCCCCCGGGCGGGAGGGCCTTAATGAGCAGTTCTTC. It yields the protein CASSSPGREGLNEQFF.

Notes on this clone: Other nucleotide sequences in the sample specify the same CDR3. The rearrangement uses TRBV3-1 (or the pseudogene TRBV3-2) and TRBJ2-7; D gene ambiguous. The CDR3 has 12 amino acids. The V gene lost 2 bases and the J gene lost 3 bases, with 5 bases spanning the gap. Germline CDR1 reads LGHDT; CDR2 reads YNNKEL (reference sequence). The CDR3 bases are TGTGCCAGCAGCCAAATAAGCTACGAGCAGTACTTC. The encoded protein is CASSQISYEQYF.

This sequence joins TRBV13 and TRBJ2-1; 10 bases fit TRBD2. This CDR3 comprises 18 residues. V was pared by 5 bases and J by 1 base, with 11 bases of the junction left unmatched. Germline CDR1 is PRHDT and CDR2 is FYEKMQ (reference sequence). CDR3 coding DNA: TGTGCCAGCAGCCCCAGGCTAGCGGGAGCCCCATCCTACAATGAGCAGTTCTTC. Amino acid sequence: CASSPRLAGAPSYNEQFF.

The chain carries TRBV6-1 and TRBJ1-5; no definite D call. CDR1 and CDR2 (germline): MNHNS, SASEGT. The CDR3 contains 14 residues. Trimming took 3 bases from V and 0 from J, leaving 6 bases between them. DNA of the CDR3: TGTGCCAGCAGTGACACAGTTAGCAATCAGCCCCAGCATTTT. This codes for CASSDTVSNQPQHF.

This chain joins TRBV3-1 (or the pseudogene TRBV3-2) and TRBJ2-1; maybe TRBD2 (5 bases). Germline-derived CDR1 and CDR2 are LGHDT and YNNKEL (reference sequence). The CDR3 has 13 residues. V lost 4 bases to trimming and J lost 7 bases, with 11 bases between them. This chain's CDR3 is CASSPLSENEQFF. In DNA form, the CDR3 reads TGTGCCAGCAGCCCCCTTAGCGAAAATGAGCAGTTCTTC.

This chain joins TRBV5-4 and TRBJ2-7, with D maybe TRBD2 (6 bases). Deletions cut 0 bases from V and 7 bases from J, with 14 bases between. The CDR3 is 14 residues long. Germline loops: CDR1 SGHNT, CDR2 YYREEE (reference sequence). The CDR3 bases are TGTGCCAGCAGCTTGGAGGCGACTAGTAAGGAGCAGTACTTC. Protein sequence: CASSLEATSKEQYF.

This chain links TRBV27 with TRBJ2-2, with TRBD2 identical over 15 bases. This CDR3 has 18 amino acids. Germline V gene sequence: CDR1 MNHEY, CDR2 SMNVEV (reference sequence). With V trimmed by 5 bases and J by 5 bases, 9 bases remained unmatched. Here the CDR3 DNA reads TGTGCCAGCAGTCCGATCGGACTAGCGGGAGGGAGGACCGGGGAGCTGTTTTTT. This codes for CASSPIGLAGGRTGELFF.

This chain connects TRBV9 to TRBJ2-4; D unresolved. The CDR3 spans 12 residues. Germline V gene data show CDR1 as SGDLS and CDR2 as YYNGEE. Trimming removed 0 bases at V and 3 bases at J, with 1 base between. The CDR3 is CASSVGKNIQYF. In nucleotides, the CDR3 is TGTGCCAGCAGCGTAGGCAAAAACATTCAGTACTTC.

The CDR3 DNA follows: TGTGCCAGTAGTATGAAAGGTGGCAATTCACCCCTCCACTTT. Translation gives CASSMKGGNSPLHF. V and J are TRBV19 and TRBJ1-6; no clear D. V lost 3 bases and J lost 7, with 10 bases in between. The CDR3 loop spans 14 amino acids. Germline V gene sequence: CDR1 LNHDA, CDR2 SQIVND (reference sequence).

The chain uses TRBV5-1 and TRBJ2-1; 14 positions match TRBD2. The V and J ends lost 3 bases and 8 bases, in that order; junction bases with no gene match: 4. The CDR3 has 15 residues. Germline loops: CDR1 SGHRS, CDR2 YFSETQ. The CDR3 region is CASSSGLAGDDEQFF. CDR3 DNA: TGCGCCAGCAGCTCGGGACTAGCGGGAGACGATGAGCAGTTCTTC.

DNA for the CDR3: TGCAGCGTTACAGGGTTTTCGGGAGAGACCCAGTACTTC. It encodes CSVTGFSGETQYF. The V call is TRBV29-1, the J call TRBJ2-5; possible D gene TRBD1, 6 bases. Germline V gives CDR1 SQVTM, CDR2 ANQGSEA. The V gene lost 5 bases and the J gene lost 4 bases, with 14 bases spanning the gap. The CDR3 is made up of 13 amino acids.

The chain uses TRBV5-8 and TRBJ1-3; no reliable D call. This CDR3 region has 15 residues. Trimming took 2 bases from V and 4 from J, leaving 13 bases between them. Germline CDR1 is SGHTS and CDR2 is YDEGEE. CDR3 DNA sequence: TGTGCCAGCAGCTTTGGCGCGGGAAGGGGAAACACCATATATTTT. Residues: CASSFGAGRGNTIYF. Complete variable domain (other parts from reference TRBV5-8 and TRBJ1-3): EAGVTQSPTHLIKTRGQQATLRCSPISGHTSVYWYQQALGLGLQFLLWYDEGEERNRGNFPPRFSGRQFPNYSSELNVNALELEDSALYLCASSFGAGRGNTIYFGEGSWLTVV.

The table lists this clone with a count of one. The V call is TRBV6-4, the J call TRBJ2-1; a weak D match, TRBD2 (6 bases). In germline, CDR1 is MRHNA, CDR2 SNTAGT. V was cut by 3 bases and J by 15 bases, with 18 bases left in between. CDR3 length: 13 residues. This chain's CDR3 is CASSESRDTPLFF. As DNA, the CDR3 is TGTGCCAGCAGTGAGTCGCGGGATACCCCTCTGTTCTTC.

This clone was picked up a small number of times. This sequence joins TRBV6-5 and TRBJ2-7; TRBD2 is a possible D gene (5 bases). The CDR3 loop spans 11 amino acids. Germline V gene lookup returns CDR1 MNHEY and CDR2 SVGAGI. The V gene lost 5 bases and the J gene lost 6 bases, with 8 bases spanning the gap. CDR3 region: CASSRGPEQYF. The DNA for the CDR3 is TGTGCCAGCAGTCGGGGTCCCGAGCAGTACTTC.

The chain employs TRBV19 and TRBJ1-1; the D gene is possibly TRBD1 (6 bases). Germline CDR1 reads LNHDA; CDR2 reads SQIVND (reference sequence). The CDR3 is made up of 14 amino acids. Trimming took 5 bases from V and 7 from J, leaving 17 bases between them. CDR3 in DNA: TGTGCCAGTAGTTTAGGGGGGGACTGGAATGAAGCTTTCTTT. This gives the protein CASSLGGDWNEAFF.

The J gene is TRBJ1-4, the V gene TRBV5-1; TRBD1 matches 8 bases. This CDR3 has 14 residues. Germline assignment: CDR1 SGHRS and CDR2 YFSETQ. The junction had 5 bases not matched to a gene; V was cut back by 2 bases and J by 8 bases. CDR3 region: CASSFGAGGEKLFF. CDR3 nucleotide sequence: TGCGCCAGCAGCTTCGGGGCAGGGGGCGAAAAACTGTTTTTT.

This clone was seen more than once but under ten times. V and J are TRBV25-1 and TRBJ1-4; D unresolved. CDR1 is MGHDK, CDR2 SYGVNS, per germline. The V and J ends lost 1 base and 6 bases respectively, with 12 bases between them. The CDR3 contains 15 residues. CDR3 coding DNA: TGTGCCAGCAGTGAATCCCCACGACCGGATGAAAAACTGTTTTTT. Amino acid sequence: CASSESPRPDEKLFF.

The CDR3 sequence is CATSEGQGYNEQFF. In nucleotides, the CDR3 is TGTGCCACCAGTGAGGGACAGGGATACAATGAGCAGTTCTTC. This chain joins TRBV24-1 and TRBJ2-1; 9 bases align to TRBD1. The CDR3 is made up of 14 amino acids. J gave up 4 bases and V 4 bases, and 1 base lay outside the gene matches. Germline CDR1 and CDR2: KGHDR and SFDVKD.

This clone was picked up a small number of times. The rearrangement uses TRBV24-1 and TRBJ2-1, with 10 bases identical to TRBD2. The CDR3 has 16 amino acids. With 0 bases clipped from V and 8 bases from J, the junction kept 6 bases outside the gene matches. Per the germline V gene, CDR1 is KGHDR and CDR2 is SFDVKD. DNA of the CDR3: TGTGCCACCAGTGATTTGACTAGCGGGACCGGGGATGAGCAGTTCTTC. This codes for CATSDLTSGTGDEQFF.

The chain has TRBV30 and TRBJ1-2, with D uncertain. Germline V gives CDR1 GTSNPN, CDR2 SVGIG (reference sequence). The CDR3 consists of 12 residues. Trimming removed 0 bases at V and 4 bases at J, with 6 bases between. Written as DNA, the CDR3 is TGTGCCTGGAGTGTATCAGGCTATGGCTACACCTTC. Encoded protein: CAWSVSGYGYTF.

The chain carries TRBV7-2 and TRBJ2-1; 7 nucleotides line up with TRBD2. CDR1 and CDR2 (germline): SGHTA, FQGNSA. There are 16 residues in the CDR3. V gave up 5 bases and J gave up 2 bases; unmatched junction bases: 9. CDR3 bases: TGTGCCAGCAGCCCGCCCAGCGGGATCGCCTACAATGAGCAGTTCTTC. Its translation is CASSPPSGIAYNEQFF.

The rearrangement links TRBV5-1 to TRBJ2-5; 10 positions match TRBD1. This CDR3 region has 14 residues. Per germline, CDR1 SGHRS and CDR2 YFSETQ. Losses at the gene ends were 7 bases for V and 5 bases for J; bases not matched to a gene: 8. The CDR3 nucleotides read TGCGCCAGCTCTGTGACAGGGGGCGAGGAGACCCAGTACTTC. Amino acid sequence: CASSVTGGEETQYF.